The present entry profiles one T cell receptor beta chain with its context. The data are from a study of graft-versus-host responses after intestinal transplantation. Method: immunoSEQ multiplex PCR; TCRdb's copy keeps in-frame clones and lacks some. The data show 20,000 to 25,000 clones, approximately 93% seen once. V was cut by 5 bases and J by 7 bases, with 18 bases left in between. From germline, CDR1 is SGHTA and CDR2 FQGNSA. The length of the CDR3 is 15 residues. The TCR originated in a human patient who received an intestinal transplant, so some T cells may come from the graft donor. This chain links TRBV7-2 with TRBJ2-1; weak D call: TRBD2 (5 bases). This material consisted of PBMCs, taken 156 days after intestinal transplant. The CDR3 loop reads CASSPSSVTGNEQFF. CDR3 DNA: TGTGCCAGCAGCCCCTCAAGCGTAACGGGGAATGAGCAGTTCTTC.